This T cell receptor beta chain was captured in a study of identical twins' blood T cells. The germline V gene has CDR1 DFQATT and CDR2 SNEGSKA (reference sequence). This CDR3 has 17 residues. V gave up 4 bases and J gave up 0 bases; unmatched junction bases: 7. Each CDR3 protein gets one entry after TCRdb re-called the 5' RACE reads with MiXCR. The sample has fewer than 450,000 distinct CDR3 sequences, 25% to 35% seen once. Three pairs of healthy female monozygous twins were the donors. The chain has TRBV20-1 and TRBJ2-3, with 13 bases that match TRBD2. Specimen: PBMCs. This TCR was sampled from a woman aged 18 to 55 in good health. In DNA form, the CDR3 reads TGCAGTGCTACGGGACTAGCGGGGCTAACTAGCACAGATACGCAGTATTTT. Translation: CSATGLAGLTSTDTQYF.